The 16 T cell receptor beta chains below all came from one sample that was sequenced in a study of a mutant IDH1 vaccine in newly diagnosed glioma. TCRdb's table, derived via immunoSEQ multiplex PCR, lists solely in-frame clones and lacks some. The repertoire consists of 68,000 or so clones, with less than 90% occurring once and the leading ten covering less than 15%. These receptors' targets are unknown. Sample time point: week 35, safety follow-up. Doses of 300 ug of mutant IDH1 20-mer peptide were given with topical imiquimod. Sequencing used PBMCs, obtained from a glioma patient whose treatment included an IDH1 peptide vaccine. These receptors came from a man aged 18 to 29 with glioma.

The rearrangement joins TRBV13 to TRBJ1-2, with D perhaps matching TRBD1 (6 bases). The CDR3 spans 17 residues. The germline gives CDR1 PRHDT, CDR2 FYEKMQ (reference sequence). Trimming shortened V by 4 bases and J by 3 bases, and 21 bases separated the two germline ends. The DNA for the CDR3 is TGTGCCAGCAGCTCCTACCCCGGGACAAGACCAGACTATGGCTACACCTTC. Its translation is CASSSYPGTRPDYGYTF.

The gene calls are TRBV5-4 and TRBJ2-6, with TRBD1 as a possible D gene (5 bases). Germline lookup yields CDR1 SGHNT and CDR2 YYREEE (reference sequence). The ends were cut back, 9 bases at V and 3 bases at J, with 25 bases in the middle. The CDR3 runs 18 residues. The DNA of the CDR3 is TGTGCCATTCTAAGGTTGGGCGCTGGGGCTCTTGGGGCCAACGTCCTGACTTTC. Protein product: CAILRLGAGALGANVLTF.

The chain joins TRBV19 to TRBJ2-6; possibly TRBD1 for D (6 bases). This CDR3 region has 16 residues. The V and J ends lost 5 bases and 0 bases respectively, with 11 bases between them. In germline, CDR1 is LNHDA, CDR2 SQIVND (reference sequence). In nucleotides, the CDR3 is TGTGCCAGTAGTCTTGACAGGAGCTCTGGGGCCAACGTCCTGACTTTC. This sequence encodes CASSLDRSSGANVLTF.

The rearrangement joins TRBV6-5 to TRBJ1-1; D not certain. There are 13 residues in the CDR3. Trimming shortened V by 7 bases and J by 1 base, and 10 bases separated the two germline ends. The V gene's germline CDR1 is MNHEY and CDR2 SVGAGI. CDR3 loop: CASIEDGNTEAFF. DNA of the CDR3: TGTGCCAGCATAGAGGACGGGAACACTGAAGCTTTCTTT.

The chain employs TRBV6-5 and TRBJ1-1; D may be TRBD1 (5 bases). The germline V gene encodes CDR1 MNHEY and CDR2 SVGAGI. The V end was cut by 6 bases, the J end by 0 bases, with 11 bases between. The CDR3 is 14 residues long. The CDR3: CASSRGGMNTEAFF. The CDR3 DNA reads TGTGCCAGCAGCCGGGGGGGAATGAACACTGAAGCTTTCTTT.

The chain carries TRBV7-9 and TRBJ2-1, with TRBD2 as a possible D gene (5 bases). Trimming left V 3 bases short and J 2 bases short, with 8 bases between. The CDR3 totals 14 residues. The germline gives CDR1 SEHNR, CDR2 FQNEAQ (reference sequence). The CDR3 DNA reads TGTGCCAGCAGCTTGGGTAGCGCCTACAATGAGCAGTTCTTC. Translated: CASSLGSAYNEQFF.

The chain recombines TRBV4-1 with TRBJ1-5; D remains ambiguous. Trimming cost V 0 bases and J 4 bases, with 13 bases left between them. The germline gives CDR1 MGHRA, CDR2 YSYEKL. This CDR3 is built from 16 residues. The CDR3, as DNA: TGCGCCAGCAGCCAAGATTTAACGGTGGGGAATCAGCCCCAGCATTTT. Protein product: CASSQDLTVGNQPQHF.

V and J are TRBV28 and TRBJ2-7; 12 bases map to TRBD2. Germline assignment: CDR1 MDHEN and CDR2 SYDVKM. With 7 bases clipped from V and 5 bases from J, the junction kept 12 bases outside the gene matches. This CDR3 contains 16 residues. The CDR3 DNA reads as TGTGCCAGCACCGACCCCGGGACTAGCGGGTGGAACGAGCAGTACTTC. Amino acid sequence: CASTDPGTSGWNEQYF.

V and J are TRBV2 and TRBJ1-2; 9 nucleotides agree with TRBD1. Germline lookup yields CDR1 SNHLY and CDR2 FYNNEI. This CDR3 is 12 amino acids long. Losses at the gene ends were 4 bases for V and 6 bases for J; bases not matched to a gene: 0. In DNA, the CDR3 is TGTGCCAGCAGTGGGACAGGGGATGGCTACACCTTC. Translated: CASSGTGDGYTF.

This clone was detected only a few times. The chain carries TRBV4-2 and TRBJ2-7; maybe TRBD2 (6 bases). Germline CDR1 is LGHNA and CDR2 is YNFKEQ. The CDR3 length is 17 residues. V was cut by 2 bases and J by 2 bases, with 19 bases left in between. The CDR3 coding sequence is TGTGCCAGCAGCCAAACAGATCGGGGGACCGCTACCTACGAGCAGTACTTC. Amino acid sequence: CASSQTDRGTATYEQYF.

This chain uses TRBV25-1 with TRBJ1-4; the D is unclear. The CDR3 totals 14 residues. Germline V gene data show CDR1 as MGHDK and CDR2 as SYGVNS. Trimming cost V 2 bases and J 10 bases, with 14 bases left between them. DNA of the CDR3: TGTGCCAGCAGTGAAGGCGGGGAAATAGTAAAACTGTTTTTT. Translated, it gives CASSEGGEIVKLFF.

The chain links TRBV7-2 to TRBJ2-1; 10 bases are a match to TRBD1. V lost 5 bases and J lost 6; bases outside the gene matches: 1. This CDR3 spans 13 amino acids. The germline V gene encodes CDR1 SGHTA and CDR2 FQGNSA. CDR3 coding DNA: TGTGCCAGCAGCCGGGACAGGGGCAATGAGCAGTTCTTC. Protein sequence: CASSRDRGNEQFF.

This rearrangement joins TRBV19 to TRBJ1-2; possible D gene TRBD1, 6 bases. CDR3 length: 17 amino acids. Trimming left V 5 bases short and J 2 bases short, with 21 bases between. The germline gives CDR1 LNHDA, CDR2 SQIVND (reference sequence). Here the CDR3 DNA reads TGTGCCAGTAGTTTCACCGGGACACTTGATTCAAACTATGGCTACACCTTC. Amino acid sequence: CASSFTGTLDSNYGYTF.

CDR3 amino acids: CAPDPNYGYTF. The CDR3 nucleotides are TGTGCACCAGATCCTAACTATGGCTACACCTTC. V usage is TRBV5-8 and J usage is TRBJ1-2, with D unresolved. Germline V lookup: CDR1 SGHTS, CDR2 YDEGEE. The CDR3 has 11 amino acids.

The CDR3 sequence: CASSPQGGRADHQFF. The DNA of the CDR3 is TGTGCCAGCAGCCCGCAGGGGGGCAGGGCTGACCACCAGTTCTTC. The chain is built from TRBV4-2 and TRBJ2-1; D might be TRBD1 (7 bases). The CDR3 length is 15 residues. The germline V gene has CDR1 LGHNA and CDR2 YNFKEQ. V lost 4 bases and J 13 bases, leaving 23 bases between the germline ends.

This chain links TRBV4-1 with TRBJ2-7; D is uncertain. There are 13 residues in the CDR3. Trimming took 1 base from V and 2 from J, leaving 6 bases between them. Germline lookup yields CDR1 MGHRA and CDR2 YSYEKL. CDR3 sequence: CASSQVGTYEQYF. The CDR3 bases are TGCGCCAGCAGCCAAGTCGGTACCTACGAGCAGTACTTC.